The 9 T cell receptor beta chains reported below all come from one sample, sequenced in a study of control samples from healthy donors and cancer patients. The method was immunoSEQ multiplex PCR; TCRdb's version includes in-frame clones alone and lacks a portion of them. The sample holds about 120,000 clones, 92% seen once. The sample comprised blood. Receptor source: a woman between 45 and 60 years old in good health.

The CDR3 here is CASSTEGGAGTEAFF. Written as DNA, the CDR3 is TGTGCCAGTAGTACCGAGGGAGGAGCTGGCACTGAAGCTTTCTTT. This chain joins TRBV19 and TRBJ1-1; no firm D call. The CDR3 runs 15 residues. Germline CDR1 reads LNHDA; CDR2 reads SQIVND (reference sequence). The ends were cut back, 4 bases at V and 4 bases at J, with 16 bases in the middle.

In this sample, this clone turned up a few times. The V call is TRBV19, the J call TRBJ1-1; no definite D call. Trimming left V 10 bases short and J 0 bases short, with 18 bases between. The CDR3 has 15 amino acids. CDR1 LNHDA and CDR2 SQIVND come from the germline V gene (reference sequence). The DNA of the CDR3 is TGTGCCACCAGGACGGTGGGAGCCTTGAACACTGAAGCTTTCTTT. Protein product: CATRTVGALNTEAFF.

The rearrangement links TRBV19 to TRBJ1-2; 12 nucleotides match TRBD1. CDR1 and CDR2 (germline): LNHDA, SQIVND (reference sequence). V shed 5 bases and J 7 bases; nucleotides not matched to a gene: 5. This CDR3 has 14 residues. The CDR3 loop is CASSPGQGALGYTF. As DNA, the CDR3 is TGTGCCAGTAGTCCGGGACAGGGGGCTCTTGGCTACACCTTC.

CDR3 nucleotide sequence: TGTGCCAGCAGTTACGGTGGCGGGAGGGCCGGAGGTGAGCAGTTCTTC. It is translated as CASSYGGGRAGGEQFF. The chain recombines TRBV6-5 with TRBJ2-1, with 9 positions matching TRBD2. CDR3 length: 16 residues. V trimming: 2 bases; J trimming: 9 bases; junction bases outside the gene matches: 11. Germline V gene sequence: CDR1 MNHEY, CDR2 SVGAGI.

This chain uses TRBV28 with TRBJ2-1, with a possible D match to TRBD2 (5 bases). Germline CDR1 reads MDHEN; CDR2 reads SYDVKM. Trimming pared 6 bases from V and 2 bases from J, leaving 17 bases between. This CDR3 is 16 amino acids long. The CDR3 DNA is TGTGCCAGCAGGCAACGCCGGACTGGCCCCTACAATGAGCAGTTCTTC. Translated: CASRQRRTGPYNEQFF.

The CDR3 sequence is CASSLSSGSGNTIYF. As DNA, the CDR3 is TGTGCCAGCAGCTTATCAAGCGGTTCTGGAAACACCATATATTTT. The rearrangement joins TRBV11-2 to TRBJ1-3; D is unresolved. The CDR3 is 15 residues long. Trimming took 2 bases from V and 1 from J, leaving 9 bases between them. The V gene's germline CDR1 is SGHAT and CDR2 FQNNGV.

The chain links TRBV5-1 to TRBJ2-7; 13 nucleotides match TRBD2. This CDR3 is 15 amino acids long. Germline CDR1 SGHRS, CDR2 YFSETQ. Trimming removed 2 bases from V and 6 bases from J; junction bases left unmatched: 5. The chain's CDR3 is CASSLLAGGPSEQYF. DNA of the CDR3: TGCGCCAGCAGCTTACTAGCGGGGGGGCCGAGCGAGCAGTACTTC.

This clone was picked up a small number of times. V gene TRBV6-5 combines with J gene TRBJ1-4; D call uncertain. The V gene lost 6 bases and the J gene lost 5 bases, with 7 bases spanning the gap. This CDR3 is 12 amino acids long. Germline values: CDR1 MNHEY, CDR2 SVGAGI. The CDR3 protein is CASSYTNEKLFF. CDR3 DNA sequence: TGTGCCAGCAGCTACACAAATGAAAAACTGTTTTTT.

V usage is TRBV12-1 and J usage is TRBJ1-5; the listed D gene, TRBD1, was not tested against the DNA. TRBV12-1 counts as a pseudogene. This CDR3 has 17 residues. The CDR3 region has the DNA TGTGCCAGCAGCCAGGCCAGACAGAGATTTAGCAATCAGCCCCAGCATTTT. As protein: CASSQARQRFSNQPQHF.